This T cell receptor (beta chain) was documented in a study of T-cell reconstitution after alpha-beta-depleted transplantation in children. This CDR3 comprises 12 residues. In germline, CDR1 is DFQATT, CDR2 SNEGSKA (reference sequence). Trimming took 3 bases from V and 3 from J, leaving 6 bases between them. This clonotype was seen a single time. Unique molecular identifiers were incorporated into the prepared TCRbeta library. TCRdb re-derived calls from the PCR reads in MiXCR, one entry per CDR3 protein. The repertoire holds around 530,000 distinct CDR3 sequences, with around a third as singletons. Sequenced here: PBMCs from the stem cell graft donor, sampled from the stem cell graft. This rearrangement joins TRBV20-1 to TRBJ2-1; D gene ambiguous. The clonotype originates from a human donor who donated a stem cell graft to a child with aplastic anemia. The CDR3: CSASEVYNEQFF. CDR3 DNA sequence: TGCAGTGCTAGTGAAGTCTACAATGAGCAGTTCTTC.